The TCR beta chain described here comes from a study of T cells in Graves' hyperthyroidism and ophthalmopathy. Study-level results: Ophthalmopathy onset followed model prediction by a median approximately six months.

Absent ophthalmopathy progression within 18 months defined stable Graves' hyperthyroidism. The diagnoses drew upon clinical symptoms, serum thyroxine and TRAb, thyroid ultrasound and orbital computed tomography. Per germline, CDR1 SQVTM and CDR2 ANQGSEA. V gave up 4 bases and J gave up 0 bases, with 10 bases separating them. The CDR3 runs to 15 residues. The source material, RNA transcripts, was used to amplify TCR beta CDR3 regions. Carried out on the TCR CDR3, a first-round RT-PCR used the HTBI primer set. TCRdb called the multiplex PCR reads again in MiXCR, with one record for every CDR3 protein. The table has approximately 590,000 distinct CDR3 sequences, around a sixth seen once; the top ten hold around 7.3%. This clonotype has more than one count but fewer than ten. Its antigen remains unknown.

V usage is TRBV29-1 and J usage is TRBJ2-6; possible D gene TRBD1, 6 bases. The receptor was derived from a woman aged 30 to 39 with Graves' hyperthyroidism. The sequenced sample consisted of blood. The CDR3 spells CSVAGVLSGANVLTF. The CDR3 coding sequence is TGCAGCGTTGCAGGGGTCCTCTCTGGGGCCAACGTCCTGACTTTC. The whole variable domain, remainder taken from reference TRBV29-1 and TRBJ2-6, is SAVISQKPSRDICQRGTSLTIQCQVDSQVTMMFWYRQQPGQSLTLIATANQGSEATYESGFVIDKFPISRPNLTFSTLTVSNMSPEDSSIYLCSVAGVLSGANVLTFGAGSRLTVL.